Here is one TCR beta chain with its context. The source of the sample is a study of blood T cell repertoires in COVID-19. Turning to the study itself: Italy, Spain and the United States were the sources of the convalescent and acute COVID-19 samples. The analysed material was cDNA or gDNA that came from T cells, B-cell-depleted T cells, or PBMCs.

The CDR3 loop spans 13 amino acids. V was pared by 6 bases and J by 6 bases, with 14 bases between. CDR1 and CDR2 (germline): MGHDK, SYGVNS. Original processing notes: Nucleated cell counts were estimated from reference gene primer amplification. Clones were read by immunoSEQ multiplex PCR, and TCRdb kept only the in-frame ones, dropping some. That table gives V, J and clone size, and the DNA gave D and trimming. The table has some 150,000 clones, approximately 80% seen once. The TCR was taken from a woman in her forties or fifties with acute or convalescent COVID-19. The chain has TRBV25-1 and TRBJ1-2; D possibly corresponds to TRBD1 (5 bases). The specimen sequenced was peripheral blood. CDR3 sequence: CASRASGADGYTF. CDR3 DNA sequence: TGTGCCAGCAGAGCTAGCGGGGCGGATGGCTACACCTTC.